The sequence of this T cell receptor (beta chain) was determined in a study of blood T cell repertoires in COVID-19. On the study more broadly: Samples came from the United States, Italy and Spain, spanning acute and convalescent COVID-19. PBMCs, B-cell-depleted T cells, or T cells were the source of the cDNA or gDNA that made up the material.

In the authors' methods: Estimation of nucleated cell counts relied on the amplification of reference gene primers. Here immunoSEQ multiplex PCR was the method, and the copy in TCRdb shows in-frame clones only, minus some. V and J calls and clone size are copied from that table; D and trimming were computed from the DNA. The table shows some 200,000 clones, with 90% occurring only once. This TCR was recovered from a man over 45 with acute or convalescent COVID-19. The sample consisted of peripheral blood.

This CDR3 reads CASQADFSYNEQFF. The CDR3 DNA reads as TGTGCCAGTCAGGCGGACTTCTCCTACAATGAGCAGTTCTTC. The genes are TRBV28 and TRBJ2-1; possible D gene TRBD2, 5 bases. Germline V CDR1 and CDR2: MDHEN, SYDVKM. The CDR3 runs 14 residues. V was clipped by 9 bases and J by 0 bases, with 12 bases between them.